One and the same sample provided the 22 T cell receptor beta chains below, sequenced in a study of T cells expressing NK-cell markers. TCRdb reprocessed the 5' RACE reads, keeping one entry per CDR3 protein, no DNA. The specimen's table records almost 450,000 distinct CDR3 sequences. Sequencing input: blood T cells: a sorted CD56 or NKG2C T cell subset, CD4+ or CD8+ T cells, or bulk PBMC T cells (not recorded which). Source of these receptors: a woman between 18 and 70 years old in good health.

The J gene is TRBJ2-5, the V gene TRBV5-8; TCRdb proposes TRBD1, but this gene call is untestable without DNA. The CDR3 consists of 14 residues. Germline V gene sequence: CDR1 SGHTS, CDR2 YDEGEE. The CDR3 sequence is CASSLTGGIETQYF.

V and J are TRBV12-3 or TRBV12-4 and TRBJ1-6. The CDR3 totals 15 residues. The CDR3 here is CASSPSSAYNSPLHF.

The chain links TRBV20-1 to TRBJ2-1; TCRdb's D gene call, TRBD2, goes unchecked for lack of DNA. The CDR3 length is 15 residues. Germline V gives CDR1 DFQATT, CDR2 SNEGSKA (reference sequence). The CDR3 sequence: CSARHRAGSYNEQFF.

This sequence joins TRBV15 and TRBJ2-7. CDR1 LNHNV and CDR2 YYDKDF come from the germline V gene (reference sequence). The CDR3 is 15 amino acids. The CDR3 region is CATSRGGEESYEQYF.

The V gene is TRBV12-3 or TRBV12-4, the J gene TRBJ1-2. The CDR3 length is 14 residues. This CDR3 reads CASTRQNANYGYTF.

J is TRBJ2-5 and V is TRBV5-1; the D gene TCRdb calls, TRBD1, cannot be checked with no DNA. Germline lookup yields CDR1 SGHRS and CDR2 YFSETQ. This CDR3 comprises 16 residues. CDR3 residues: CASSLALRPGQETQYF.

V gene TRBV28 combines with J gene TRBJ2-6; lacking DNA, the TRBD1 call made by TCRdb goes unchecked. CDR3 size: 21 residues. The germline V gene has CDR1 MDHEN and CDR2 SYDVKM. CDR3 loop: CASPRTGGNNLKASGANVLTF.

The rearrangement uses TRBV19 and TRBJ2-1; TCRdb selects TRBD2, and the lack of DNA leaves this call unchecked. Germline V CDR1 and CDR2: LNHDA, SQIVND (reference sequence). This CDR3 has 15 amino acids. The chain's CDR3 is CASKLAGYSYNEQFF.

The gene calls are TRBV29-1 and TRBJ2-3. CDR3 size: 15 residues. Germline CDR1 reads SQVTM; CDR2 reads ANQGSEA. The CDR3 is CSVERHTISTDTQYF.

The chain has TRBV7-2 and TRBJ1-6; TCRdb's D gene call, TRBD1, goes unchecked for lack of DNA. The length of the CDR3 is 15 residues. Germline V lookup: CDR1 SGHTA, CDR2 FQGNSA. The CDR3 loop reads CASSYRGQQNSPLHF.

The CDR3 loop is CARADRGGIAADTQYF. The chain uses TRBV24-1 and TRBJ2-3; lacking DNA, the TRBD2 call made by TCRdb goes unchecked. CDR1 and CDR2 from the germline V gene are KGHDR and SFDVKD. The CDR3 totals 16 residues.

V gene TRBV10-2 combines with J gene TRBJ1-3. This CDR3 spans 13 amino acids. Germline V CDR1 and CDR2: WSHSY, SAAADI. This CDR3 is CASSESPGNTIYF.

The chain has TRBV20-1 and TRBJ1-1; lacking DNA, the TRBD1 call made by TCRdb goes unchecked. This CDR3 spans 15 amino acids. The germline gives CDR1 DFQATT, CDR2 SNEGSKA (reference sequence). The CDR3 reads CSARMGGRGATEAFF.

This CDR3 reads CASSYRQGRTLETQYF. The rearrangement uses TRBV5-5 and TRBJ2-5; absent DNA, TCRdb's TRBD1 call cannot be checked. Germline-derived CDR1 and CDR2 are SGHKS and YYEKEE (reference sequence). This CDR3 spans 16 amino acids.

The chain carries TRBV20-1 and TRBJ2-1; TCRdb's D gene call, TRBD2, goes unchecked for lack of DNA. Germline CDR1 is DFQATT and CDR2 is SNEGSKA (reference sequence). The CDR3 sequence is 12 residues long. This chain's CDR3 is CSAFSGYNEQFF.

This rearrangement joins TRBV6-1 to TRBJ2-7; TCRdb outputs TRBD2, but without DNA this stays unchecked. Germline lookup yields CDR1 MNHNS and CDR2 SASEGT. The CDR3 is made up of 14 amino acids. The CDR3 protein is CASRGDAQSSEQYF.

The chain recombines TRBV5-1 with TRBJ1-5. CDR3 length: 16 residues. Germline CDR1 and CDR2: SGHRS and YFSETQ. CDR3 residues: CASSLDGSGSNQPQHF.

The V gene is TRBV6-1, the J gene TRBJ2-1. There are 15 residues in the CDR3. Germline assignment: CDR1 MNHNS and CDR2 SASEGT. The CDR3: CASAGSKPLGNEQFF.

V gene TRBV7-2 combines with J gene TRBJ2-3; without DNA, the TCRdb call of TRBD2 cannot be checked. Germline V gives CDR1 SGHTA, CDR2 FQGNSA. The CDR3 contains 16 residues. This chain's CDR3 is CASSPYLAGGQDTQYF.

The chain combines TRBV20-1 with TRBJ1-2; as DNA is missing, the TRBD1 call by TCRdb cannot be tested. Germline V lookup: CDR1 DFQATT, CDR2 SNEGSKA (reference sequence). The CDR3 spans 14 residues. The CDR3 protein is CSARTQGGNYGYTF.

CDR3 in amino acids: CASSQVFSNTEAFF. This chain joins TRBV4-1 and TRBJ1-1. The germline gives CDR1 MGHRA, CDR2 YSYEKL. The CDR3 runs 14 residues.

The gene calls are TRBV6-6 and TRBJ1-3. The CDR3 length is 12 residues. Germline assignment: CDR1 MNHNY and CDR2 SVGAGI (reference sequence). The CDR3 sequence: CASRPNGNTIYF.